These T cell receptor beta chains were read from a single sample in a study of T-cell reconstitution after alpha-beta-depleted transplantation in children. TCRdb independently ran MiXCR on the PCR reads; one entry per CDR3 protein. The data contain around 420,000 distinct CDR3 sequences, around 15% of them singletons. The sample in question was PBMCs, mostly from graft donor cells, obtained 360 days after TCRalphabeta/CD19-depleted stem cell transplant. These receptors were obtained from a boy in the first two years of life who had a stem cell transplant for Wiskott-Aldrich syndrome, so the T cells may come from the graft donor. CDR3s include the opening cysteine and the closing phenylalanine or tryptophan. Each record gives: CDR3 protein, V gene.

CSAMGLGSLPLYEQYF,TRBV20-1
CASSLEVWGTGSYEQYF,TRBV7-9
CASSLLIPLRDMGNEQFF,TRBV27
CASWGSSSGANVLTF,TRBV28
CASSLDRSNTGELFF,TRBV5-1
CASSEFLAGALETQYF,TRBV25-1
CASSLGPLGPYEQYF,TRBV7-2
CATTSDGTDTQYF,TRBV24-1
CASSFSAGPGGNEQFF,TRBV7-2
CATSRYNEQFF,TRBV24-1
CATKGPVTGSSTEAFF,TRBV10-3
CASSPLDGVLGGELFF,TRBV7-6
CASSPLIHVFGANVLTF,TRBV9
CASSLAGAQGKETQYF,TRBV7-7
CSAKGSNQPQHF,TRBV20-1